What follows is one T cell receptor (beta chain) and its context. This specimen comes from a study of OX40 agonist ivuxolimab in advanced cancers. Study details: Treatment of patients was with ivuxolimab, an agonistic anti-OX40 (CD134) antibody.

Only in-frame clones appear in the TCRdb table, and some are missing; sequencing was by immunoSEQ multiplex PCR. Among about 86,000 clones listed, about 90% were seen once. This receptor was taken from an adult with an advanced solid tumor such as melanoma, head and neck, liver or kidney cancer. The sample was CD4+ or CD8+ T cells sorted from blood, taken in a trial of the OX40 agonist ivuxolimab.

For the CDR3, the DNA is TGTGCCAGCAGTTACTCGGGCCACGAGCAGTACTTC. It yields the protein CASSYSGHEQYF. The gene calls are TRBV6-6 and TRBJ2-7, with D hard to call. This CDR3 has 12 residues. Trimming stripped 0 bases from V and 5 bases from J, with 5 bases between. CDR1 is MNHNY and CDR2 is SVGAGI in the germline V gene (reference sequence).